The sequence of this T cell receptor beta chain was determined in a study of blood T cell repertoires in COVID-19. The V end was cut by 5 bases, the J end by 9 bases, with 23 bases between. The germline gives CDR1 SGHTA, CDR2 FQGNSA. The CDR3 extends over 16 amino acids. Clones were sequenced by immunoSEQ multiplex PCR, and TCRdb holds only the in-frame ones, with some missing. The table shows under 450,000 clones, with roughly 90% occurring only once. One Seattle source followed patients from active infection through their disease course. The chain employs TRBV7-2 and TRBJ2-1; maybe TRBD1 (5 bases). This sequence originates from a woman aged 55-69 years with COVID-19, enrolled during active disease. Material: peripheral blood. The CDR3 sequence is CASSPSTGFLSAEQFF. The CDR3 DNA is TGTGCCAGCAGCCCATCAACAGGTTTTCTATCGGCTGAGCAGTTCTTC. The entire variable domain, with the rest obtained from reference TRBV7-2 and TRBJ2-1, is as follows: GAGVSQSPSNKVTEKGKDVELRCDPISGHTALYWYRQSLGQGLEFLIYFQGNSAPDKSGLPSDRFSAERTGGSVSTLTIQRTQQEDSAVYLCASSPSTGFLSAEQFFGPGTRLTVL.